The entry that follows covers one TCR beta chain sequence. What antigen it recognizes has not been identified. One base away there is no much larger clone; base qualities are not given. This record comes from a study of blood T cell repertoires in COVID-19 (dated by TCRdb to between 2020 and 2021). With regard to the full study: Collaborator samples came from the United States, Italy and Spain and covered acute and convalescent phases of COVID-19. The material from the prospective study consisted of cDNA or gDNA derived from T cells, B-cell-depleted T cells, or PBMCs. Subjects who had been exposed to COVID-19, were actively infected with it, or had recovered from it provided the deeply sampled blood TCRbeta repertoires that made up the dataset. The repertoires were released in a freely available public database meant as a resource for research on the immune response to SARS-CoV-2. The samples were drawn from two sources: the first 160 participants of the ongoing ImmuneRACE study, and fewer than 1,500 subjects contributed by 6 global collaborators. Nearly every sample came with metadata listing a de-identified subject ID, COVID-19 status, age in years and sex. Where available, HLA class I and class II types were obtained from metadata supplied by the sample provider rather than from assay-based typing. What the research found in general, with its limitations: The quantity of clinical and demographic metadata differed by source and by participant and was supplied without curation.

TCRbeta CDR3 regions were amplified from genomic DNA using the immunoSEQ Assay, a bias-controlled multiplex PCR. The study's processing was this. The number of nucleated cells in each sample was estimated from the amplification of reference gene primers within the assay. Sequence reads were collapsed and filtered to measure the absolute abundance of every unique TCRbeta CDR3 rearrangement. For each sample, productive Simpson clonality was calculated by taking the square root of Simpson's diversity index across productive rearrangements. TCRdb took this table from immuneACCESS and kept in-frame rearrangements with V and J called. Such tables lack part of the clones; where checked against another copy, unresolved V genes explain under half of the gap, and the rest is unexplained. V, J and clone size are taken as reported in that table, and D and trimming were inferred from the DNA itself. The sample contains 150,000 to 200,000 clones, nearly 90% of them found a single time. The top ten constitute 0.5% to 0.75% of the sample.

The CDR3 measures 13 amino acids from cysteine to phenylalanine. Of the read, only the CDR3 DNA is kept; its 39 bases are in frame from base 1. Via the germline V gene, CDR1 is MNHEY and CDR2 SVGAGI. Relative to germline, V is 5 bases shorter and J is 5 bases shorter, with 10 bases between their ends. Collaborating institutions collected whole blood in K2EDTA tubes following their own protocols. For TCRbeta analysis, collaborators shipped samples as frozen whole blood, isolated PBMCs, or DNA extracted from either of those sample types. Sequenced material: peripheral blood. This TCR derives from a man aged 50-60 years with acute or convalescent COVID-19. The rearranged chain carries TRBV6-5 and TRBJ1-5; the D gene is possibly TRBD1, with 6 bases matching. The nucleotides are TGTGCCAGCAGTCGGGCAGGGGATCAGCCCCAGCATTTT. Its translation is CASSRAGDQPQHF.